This T cell receptor (beta chain) was sequenced during a study of lymphopenia after photon versus proton radiotherapy. Notes on the study in general: Survival link was tested only in deceased patients; proton benefit remains a possibility. Oligoclonal CD8+ Temra expansion after nadir drove photon patients' diversity drop. Proton therapy kept repertoires fairly stable, unlike photons, which gained effector/memory cells.

About this clone itself: Its target is not known.

Libraries were prepared by immunoSEQ multiplex PCR; TCRdb keeps only in-frame clonotypes and omits some of them. This sample has 70,000 to 95,000 clones, with more than 70% found just once. Germline CDR1 and CDR2: MDHEN and SYDVKM. This CDR3 comprises 14 residues. V gave up 2 bases and J gave up 4 bases, with 12 bases separating them. The source of this sequence is a man in his 60s with pancreatic cancer. V usage is TRBV28 and J usage is TRBJ2-7, with a tentative D call TRBD2 (5 bases). The specimen comprised peripheral blood, sampled from a patient treated with proton-based radiotherapy. The CDR3 DNA sequence: TGTGCCAGCAGTTTAATGCGGGCCCAATACGAGCAGTACTTC. Its translation is CASSLMRAQYEQYF.